This T cell receptor beta chain stems from a study of T cell clonality in common variable immunodeficiency. Study results and caveats: T cell subpopulation sequencing would be needed to explain CVID clonality. CVID subjects showed higher TCRbeta clonality than healthy controls. In common variable immunodeficiency, TCR beta chains reportedly carried fewer deletions and N-nucleotide insertions.

The method was immunoSEQ multiplex PCR; TCRdb's version includes in-frame clones alone and lacks a portion of them. This sample comprises some 19,000 clones, none seen once only. Germline loops: CDR1 KGHSH, CDR2 LQKENI. The V end lost 3 bases, the J end lost 0 bases, and 11 bases lay between the germline ends. This CDR3 region has 15 residues. This clone came up many times. Its specificity is unknown. The read stops 3 residues short of the end of the CDR3; the missing end is completed from the germline J gene. Material: peripheral blood mononuclear cells. The chain uses TRBV18 and TRBJ1-1; D gene unclear. The receptor's source is a human donor with common variable immunodeficiency. CDR3 DNA (partial): TGTGCCAGCTCACCTCGTCCAAACATGAACACTGAA. Translated: CASSPRPNMNTE. The full-length CDR3 reads as CASSPRPNMNTEAFF. The variable domain in full, completed from reference TRBV18 and TRBJ1-1, reads NAGVMQNPRHLVRRRGQEARLRCSPMKGHSHVYWYRQLPEEGLKFMVYLQKENIIDESGMPKERFSAEFPKEGPSILRIQQVVRGDSAAYFCASSPRPNMNTEAFFGQGTRLTVV.